The 4 T cell receptor beta chains presented below share a single source sample, sequenced in a study of Graves' ophthalmopathy and Graves' hyperthyroidism (dated by TCRdb to 2017 to 2018). Sequencing was carried out with an Illumina HiSeq 2000. TCR beta CDR3 regions were amplified from RNA transcripts for repertoire sequencing. The first round of RT-PCR was done with HTBI primers and the Qiagen OneStep RT-PCR kit, and was followed by a second round of multiplex PCR, then size selection and purification. TCRdb reworked the public reads: Q25 trimming with fastp, MiXCR clone assembly, productive beta chains retained. Rows matching on CDR3 protein sequence are summarized as one entry with the most common DNA and genes. Recorded for this sample are 500,000 to 700,000 distinct CDR3 sequences; about 20% of them occurred a single time. The ten most abundant clones make up more than 5.5% of the sample. The sequenced sample consisted of peripheral blood. The source of these receptors is a woman younger than 30 with stable Graves' hyperthyroidism. Some clones in this sample may be carry-over from other donors' samples. Donor details come from another sample of the same person, matched by shared clones.

Only a few counts were recorded for this clonotype. The rearrangement links TRBV6-8 to TRBJ1-2, with D unclear. The germline CDR1 and CDR2 sequences are MNHGY and SAAAGT. Trimming cost V 2 bases and J 0 bases, with 19 bases left between them. The CDR3 has 18 residues. The chain's CDR3 is CASSYLGWWEMTNYGYTF. DNA for the CDR3: TGTGCCAGCAGTTACCTCGGTTGGTGGGAGATGACTAACTATGGCTACACCTTC.

This clonotype was counted at least ten times. This chain joins TRBV15 and TRBJ2-7, with 10 nucleotides matching TRBD2. The germline V gene encodes CDR1 LNHNV and CDR2 YYDKDF (reference sequence). This CDR3 contains 16 residues. The V and J ends lost 1 base and 5 bases, in that order; junction bases with no gene match: 8. This chain's CDR3 is CATSRVQAGGPHEQYF. The CDR3 region has the DNA TGTGCCACCAGCAGAGTACAAGCGGGAGGGCCCCACGAGCAGTACTTC.

This clonotype was recorded at least ten times. CDR3 nucleotides: TGTGCCAGCAGTGCCCCAGGGGGTCGTGGCTACACCTTC. It yields the protein CASSAPGGRGYTF. The gene calls are TRBV6-1 and TRBJ1-2; 7 nucleotides agree with TRBD1. CDR1 is MNHNS, CDR2 SASEGT, per germline. V dropped 4 bases and J dropped 7; count of bases not matched to a gene: 6. CDR3 length equals 13 residues.

This clonotype was observed many times. The chain couples TRBV6-5 to TRBJ2-7; 8 nucleotides agree with TRBD2. V shed 2 bases and J 4 bases; nucleotides not matched to a gene: 10. This CDR3 is built from 16 residues. From germline, CDR1 is MNHEY and CDR2 SVGAGI. The CDR3 region is CASSYRRGGYGYEQYF. In nucleotides, the CDR3 is TGTGCCAGCAGTTACCGTCGCGGGGGGTATGGTTACGAGCAGTACTTC.